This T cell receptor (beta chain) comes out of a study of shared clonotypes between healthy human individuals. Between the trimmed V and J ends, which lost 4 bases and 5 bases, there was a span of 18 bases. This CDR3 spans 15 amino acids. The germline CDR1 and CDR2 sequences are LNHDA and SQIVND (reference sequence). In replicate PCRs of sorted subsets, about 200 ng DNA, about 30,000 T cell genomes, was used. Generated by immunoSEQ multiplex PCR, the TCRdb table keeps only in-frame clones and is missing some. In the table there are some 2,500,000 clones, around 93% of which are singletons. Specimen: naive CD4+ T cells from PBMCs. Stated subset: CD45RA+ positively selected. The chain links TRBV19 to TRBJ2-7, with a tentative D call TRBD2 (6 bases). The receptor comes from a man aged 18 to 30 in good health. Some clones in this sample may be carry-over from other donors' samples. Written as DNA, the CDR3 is TGTGCCAGTAGTAAGGGACTGCCTAGTGGCGACGAGCAGTACTTC. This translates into CASSKGLPSGDEQYF. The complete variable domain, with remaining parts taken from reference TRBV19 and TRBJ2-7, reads DGGITQSPKYLFRKEGQNVTLSCEQNLNHDAMYWYRQDPGQGLRLIYYSQIVNDFQKGDIAEGYSVSREKKESFPLTVTSAQKNPTAFYLCASSKGLPSGDEQYFGPGTRLTVT.